The sequence of this T cell receptor beta chain was determined in a study of T-cell memory formation after mild COVID-19. Study-level findings and limits: Mainly CM and EM harbored the contracting CD4+ clones; mainly EMRA harbored the CD8+ ones.

V was shortened by 2 bases and J by 7 bases, with 9 bases between the two germline ends. CDR1 is KGHSY and CDR2 is FQNENV in the germline V gene. The CDR3 contains 13 residues. Remarks on this clonotype: Its antigen is unidentified.

TCRdb independently ran MiXCR on the 5' RACE reads; one entry per CDR3 protein. The repertoire holds under 600,000 distinct CDR3 sequences, roughly 21% seen once, with 8.4% in the top ten. The sequence was obtained from an adult woman who had mild COVID-19 (a few samples of this study predate the infection). Cell type and time point are not known. Material for sequencing was PBMCs or a T cell subset sorted from them (not recorded which). This chain uses TRBV16 with TRBJ1-5; D is undetermined. The CDR3, as DNA: TGTGCCAGCAGCCAAGGATGGGCCCAGCCCCAGCATTTT. Residues: CASSQGWAQPQHF.